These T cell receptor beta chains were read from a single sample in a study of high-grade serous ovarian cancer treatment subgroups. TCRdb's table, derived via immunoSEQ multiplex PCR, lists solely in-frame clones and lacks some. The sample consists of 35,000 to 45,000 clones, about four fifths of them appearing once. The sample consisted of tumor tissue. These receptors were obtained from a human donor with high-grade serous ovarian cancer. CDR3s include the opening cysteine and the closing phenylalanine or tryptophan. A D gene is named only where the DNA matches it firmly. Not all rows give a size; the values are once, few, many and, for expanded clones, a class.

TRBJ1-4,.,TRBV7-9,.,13,TGTGCCAGCAGCCCGACTGGGGCGGAAAAACTGTTTTTT,CASSPTGAEKLFF
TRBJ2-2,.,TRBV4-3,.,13,TGCGCCAGCAGCCCGGCTTTGGGGAGGGAGCTGTTTTTT,CASSPALGRELFF
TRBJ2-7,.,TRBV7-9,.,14,TGTGCCAGCAGCTTTGTTGGCCAGGGAAACGAGCAGTACTTC,CASSFVGQGNEQYF
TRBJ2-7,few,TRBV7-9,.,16,TGTGCCAGCAGCCCGAAGCGGGCGGGAATGGCTGACGAGCAGTACTTC,CASSPKRAGMADEQYF
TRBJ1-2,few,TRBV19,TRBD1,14,TGTGCCAGTATTGACAGGGGTTTAACGAGCGGCTACACCTTC,CASIDRGLTSGYTF
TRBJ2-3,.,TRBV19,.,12,TGTGCCAGTAGTCCAAACACAGATACGCAGTATTTT,CASSPNTDTQYF
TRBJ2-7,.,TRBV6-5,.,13,TGTGCCAGCACCAGTCAGACCACCTACGAGCAGTACTTC,CASTSQTTYEQYF
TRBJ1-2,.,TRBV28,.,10,TGTGCCAGCAGTAACTATGGCTACACCTTC,CASSNYGYTF
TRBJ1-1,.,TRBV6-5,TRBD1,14,TGTGCCAGCACCACGGGACAGGGGGGGGCTGAAGCTTTCTTT,CASTTGQGGAEAFF
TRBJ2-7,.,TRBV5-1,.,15,TGTGCCAGCAGCTTCCGGCCATCCCACTCCTACGAGCAGTACTTC,CASSFRPSHSYEQYF
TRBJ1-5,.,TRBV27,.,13,TGTGCCAGCAGTTTCCGGGAGGATCAGCCCCAGCATTTT,CASSFREDQPQHF
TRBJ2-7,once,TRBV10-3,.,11,TGTGCCATCAGTGACGGGTACGAGCAGTACTTC,CAISDGYEQYF
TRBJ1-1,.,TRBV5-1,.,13,TGCGCCAGCAGCCGGGACCAGAACACTGAAGCTTTCTTT,CASSRDQNTEAFF
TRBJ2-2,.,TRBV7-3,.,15,TGTGCCAGCAGCTTAGGTCAGACCAGTACCGGGGAGCTGTTTTTT,CASSLGQTSTGELFF
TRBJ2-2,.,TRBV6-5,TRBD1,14,TGTGCCAGCAGTTACCGACAGGGGGTGGGGGAGCTGTTTTTT,CASSYRQGVGELFF
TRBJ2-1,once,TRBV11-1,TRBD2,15,TGTGCCAGCAGCCCCACCGGGACTAGGGCGAATGAGCAGTTCTTC,CASSPTGTRANEQFF
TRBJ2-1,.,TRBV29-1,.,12,TGCAGCGTTCAGCTAGATCCCAATGAGCAGTTCTTC,CSVQLDPNEQFF
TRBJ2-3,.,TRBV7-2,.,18,TGTGCCAGCAGCTTAACCCAAGGGGGAGGGGGTAGCACAGATACGCAGTATTTT,CASSLTQGGGGSTDTQYF
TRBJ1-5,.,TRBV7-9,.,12,TGTGCCAGCAGCTCTCAGGATCAGCCCCAGCATTTT,CASSSQDQPQHF
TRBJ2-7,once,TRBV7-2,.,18,TGTGCCAGCAGCCTAATGAGGGGCAGGCTTGCTTACTCCTACGAGCAGTACTTC,CASSLMRGRLAYSYEQYF
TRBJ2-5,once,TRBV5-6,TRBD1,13,TGTGCCAGCAGCGGACAGGGACAAGAGACCCAGTACTTC,CASSGQGQETQYF
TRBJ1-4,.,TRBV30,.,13,TGTGCCTGGAGTGTAAAAAAGGACACCCGACTGTTTTTT,CAWSVKKDTRLFF
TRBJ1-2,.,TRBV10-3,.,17,TGTGCCATCAGTGACTCTGTTGGGACCGAGGTTAACTATGGCTACACCTTC,CAISDSVGTEVNYGYTF
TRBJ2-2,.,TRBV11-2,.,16,TGTGCCAGCAGCTTGGGGCAGCCCGTTCACACCGGGGAGCTGTTTTTT,CASSLGQPVHTGELFF
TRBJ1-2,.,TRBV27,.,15,TGTGCCAGCAGTCGGGAACAGGGTCGTAAGCCTGGCTACACCTTC,CASSREQGRKPGYTF
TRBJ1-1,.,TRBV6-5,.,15,TGTGCCAGCAGTTACGGCGGGTGGGAGAACACTGAAGCTTTCTTT,CASSYGGWENTEAFF
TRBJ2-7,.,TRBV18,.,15,TGTGCCAGCTCAACAGCAAGAGGGGGGCACTACGAGCAGTACTTC,CASSTARGGHYEQYF
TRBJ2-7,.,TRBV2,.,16,TGTGCCAGCAGAAGTTCCGGGGGACTCACCTCCTACGAGCAGTACTTC,CASRSSGGLTSYEQYF
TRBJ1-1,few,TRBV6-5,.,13,TGTGCCAGCAGGCCGGGACAAAACACTGAAGCTTTCTTT,CASRPGQNTEAFF
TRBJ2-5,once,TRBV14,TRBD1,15,TGTGCCAGCAGCATACACCGGACAGGAAAAGAGACCCAGTACTTC,CASSIHRTGKETQYF
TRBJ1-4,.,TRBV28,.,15,TGTGCCAGCAGTTTAAGTCCTGCAACTAATGAAAAACTGTTTTTT,CASSLSPATNEKLFF
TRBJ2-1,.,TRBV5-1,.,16,TGCGCCAGCAGCTTTTATCAGGCCAGCTCCTACAATGAGCAGTTCTTC,CASSFYQASSYNEQFF
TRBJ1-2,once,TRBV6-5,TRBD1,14,TGTGCCAGCAGTCGCCGTGGACAGGGAGGGGGCTACACCTTC,CASSRRGQGGGYTF
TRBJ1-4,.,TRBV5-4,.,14,TGTGCCAGCAGCTTGGACGGGGGCGGTGAAAAACTGTTTTTT,CASSLDGGGEKLFF
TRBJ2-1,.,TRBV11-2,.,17,TGTGCCAGCAGCTTATGGGCCGAGGAGCCCCCCTACAATGAGCAGTTCTTC,CASSLWAEEPPYNEQFF
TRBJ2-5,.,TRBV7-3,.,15,TGTGCCAGCAGCCCCGGTAGGGCTCGTGAAGAGACCCAGTACTTC,CASSPGRAREETQYF
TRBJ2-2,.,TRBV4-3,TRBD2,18,TGCGCCAGCAGCCATGCCGGGGCTAGCGGGAGAGGGACCGGGGAGCTGTTTTTT,CASSHAGASGRGTGELFF
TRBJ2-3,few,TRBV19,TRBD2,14,TGTGCCAGTAGTATACCAGCGGGAGCAGATACGCAGTATTTT,CASSIPAGADTQYF
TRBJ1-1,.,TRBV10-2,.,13,TGCGCCAGCAGTGGGACACCCCAAGGGCAAGCTTTCTTT,CASSGTPQGQAFF
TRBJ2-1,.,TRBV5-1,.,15,TGCGCCGGATCAGAACAGGGTGCAGAATACAATGAGCAGTTCTTC,CAGSEQGAEYNEQFF
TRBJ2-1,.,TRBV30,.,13,TGTGCCTGGAGTATGACGGGAGCAAATGAGCAGTTCTTC,CAWSMTGANEQFF
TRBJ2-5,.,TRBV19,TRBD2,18,TGTGCCAGTAGTACGGGACTAGCGGGGGGGTGGAACCAAGAGACCCAGTACTTC,CASSTGLAGGWNQETQYF
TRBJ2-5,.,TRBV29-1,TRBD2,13,TGCAGCGTAACGGGACTAGCGTCCGAGACCCAGTACTTC,CSVTGLASETQYF
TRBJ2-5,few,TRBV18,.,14,TGTGCCAGCTCACCGTTTGAAGGGCAAGAGACCCAGTACTTC,CASSPFEGQETQYF
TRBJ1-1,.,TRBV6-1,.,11,TGTGCCAGCACCTGGGGCACTGAAGCTTTCTTT,CASTWGTEAFF
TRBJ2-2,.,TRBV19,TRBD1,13,TGTGCCGGCCGGGACAGGAACACCGGGGAGCTGTTTTTT,CAGRDRNTGELFF
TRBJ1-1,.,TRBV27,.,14,TGTGCCAGCAGTCCAGGGGTTGGTTCGTCTGAAGCTTTCTTT,CASSPGVGSSEAFF
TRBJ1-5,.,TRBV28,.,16,TGTGCCAGCAGTAACCCCGGACAGTATAGCAATCAGCCCCAGCATTTT,CASSNPGQYSNQPQHF